What follows are 6 T cell receptor beta chains derived from one specimen sequenced in a study of cytomegalovirus exposure and HLA in healthy donors (dated by TCRdb to the late 2010s). Library generation was performed with the immunoSEQ multiplex PCR assay. A mixture of 60 forward primers for TCR Vbeta segments and 13 reverse primers for TCR Jbeta segments was used in the multiplex PCR. The immuneACCESS repertoire file appears here via TCRdb, limited to in-frame rearrangements. These files lack a portion of the clones; in checked studies, under half of the deficit traces to unresolved V genes, and the cause of the others is not known. The table for this sample lists 150,000 to 200,000 clones; 60% to 85% of them were counted only once. The ten largest clonotypes hold 3.7% of the sample. Sequences were obtained from PBMCs. These receptor sequences come from a man aged 30-40 years in good health and CMV-seropositive.

The V and J genes are TRBV5-8 and TRBJ1-2; no definite D call. The V gene's germline CDR1 is SGHTS and CDR2 YDEGEE. Trimming removed 4 bases from V and 4 bases from J, with 26 bases in between. The CDR3 is made up of 18 amino acids. The CDR3 here is CASSGTNGIPLRGYGYTF. The CDR3 DNA reads TGTGCCAGCAGCGGCACAAACGGGATACCTTTACGGGGCTATGGCTACACCTTC.

This clone showed up just a few times. The gene calls are TRBV5-4 and TRBJ2-3; 7 positions agree with TRBD1. Trimming removed 1 base from V and 7 bases from J; junction bases left unmatched: 9. Per the germline V gene, CDR1 is SGHNT and CDR2 is YYREEE (reference sequence). The CDR3 length is 15 residues. CDR3 sequence: CASSLPRDRLNTQYF. Here the CDR3 DNA reads TGTGCCAGCAGCTTGCCCCGGGACAGATTAAATACGCAGTATTTT.

The chain carries TRBV4-3 and TRBJ1-4; 11 bases are a match to TRBD1. After removal of 2 bases from V and 3 bases from J, the junction contained 11 bases not matched to a gene. The germline CDR1 and CDR2 sequences are LGHNA and YSLEER. The CDR3 loop spans 19 amino acids. The CDR3 spells CASSQKRTGGPQANEKLFF. CDR3 nucleotide sequence: TGCGCCAGCAGCCAAAAACGGACAGGGGGCCCCCAGGCTAATGAAAAACTGTTTTTT.

Concerning this clone: Other DNA sequences from this sample encode an identical CDR3 as well. V gene TRBV6-6 combines with J gene TRBJ2-3; the D gene is possibly TRBD1 (7 bases). V was pared by 3 bases and J by 5 bases, with 12 bases between. This CDR3 has 14 amino acids. Germline V gene data show CDR1 as MNHNY and CDR2 as SVGAGI (reference sequence). CDR3 amino acids: CASSYSGDRDTQYF. DNA of the CDR3: TGTGCCAGCAGTTATTCGGGGGACAGAGATACGCAGTATTTT.

This clone turned up a few times. The gene calls are TRBV9 and TRBJ2-7; D unresolved. This CDR3 has 15 residues. With 0 bases removed from V and 3 bases from J, the gap between germline ends came to 13 bases. Germline CDR1 and CDR2: SGDLS and YYNGEE. The CDR3 coding sequence is TGTGCCAGCAGCGTAGACTACGACTTTAGCTACGAGCAGTACTTC. Its translation: CASSVDYDFSYEQYF.

The chain couples TRBV29-1 to TRBJ2-6, with a tentative D call TRBD1 (6 bases). Germline V CDR1 and CDR2: SQVTM, ANQGSEA. Trimming left V 6 bases short and J 3 bases short, with 15 bases between. CDR3 length equals 15 residues. The CDR3 nucleotides are TGCAGCGTACCAGGCGAGGGGGATGGGGCCAACGTCCTGACTTTC. This translates into CSVPGEGDGANVLTF.